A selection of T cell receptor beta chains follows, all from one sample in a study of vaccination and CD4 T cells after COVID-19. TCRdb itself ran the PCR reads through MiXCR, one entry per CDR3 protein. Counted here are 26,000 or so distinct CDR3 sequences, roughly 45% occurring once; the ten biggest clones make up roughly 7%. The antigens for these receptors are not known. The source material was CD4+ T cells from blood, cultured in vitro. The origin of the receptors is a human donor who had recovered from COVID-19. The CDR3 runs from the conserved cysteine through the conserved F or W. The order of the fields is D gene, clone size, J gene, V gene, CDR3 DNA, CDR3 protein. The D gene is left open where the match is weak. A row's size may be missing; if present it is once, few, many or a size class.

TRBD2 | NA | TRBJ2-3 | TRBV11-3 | TGTGCCAGCAGCTTAGTGTTCGGACTAGCGGGCCAATTTAGCACAGATACGCAGTATTTT | CASSLVFGLAGQFSTDTQYF
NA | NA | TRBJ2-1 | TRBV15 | TGTGCCACCAGCAGAGACGGGAGCTACAATGAGCAGTTCTTC | CATSRDGSYNEQFF
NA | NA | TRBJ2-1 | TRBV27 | TGTGCCAGCAGCCGAGGATTTGGACAGTACAATGAGCAGTTCTTC | CASSRGFGQYNEQFF
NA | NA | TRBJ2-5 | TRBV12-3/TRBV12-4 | TGTGCCAGCAGTCCCGACAGCTACCAAGAGACCCAGTACTTC | CASSPDSYQETQYF
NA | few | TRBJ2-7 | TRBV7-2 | TGTGCCAGCAGCTTAGATGTCTCGGTGAGCTCCTACGAGCAGTACTTC | CASSLDVSVSSYEQYF
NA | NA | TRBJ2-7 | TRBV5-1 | TGCGCCAGCAGCTTGGTGGGCAGGGCGATGGACGAGCAGTACTTC | CASSLVGRAMDEQYF
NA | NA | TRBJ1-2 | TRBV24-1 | TGTGCCACCAGTTCTACTGGACAGCTCGGCTACACCTTC | CATSSTGQLGYTF
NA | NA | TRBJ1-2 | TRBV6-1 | TGTGCCAGCAGACCCACAGGGAACTATGGCTACACCTTC | CASRPTGNYGYTF
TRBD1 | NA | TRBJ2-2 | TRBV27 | TGTGCCAGCAGTTCGGGACAGTACACCGGGGAGCCGTTTTTT | CASSSGQYTGEPFF
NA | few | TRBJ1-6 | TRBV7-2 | TGTGCCAGCAGCTTACTTGGCAGGCATATCTCCTATAATTCACCCCTCCACTTT | CASSLLGRHISYNSPLHF
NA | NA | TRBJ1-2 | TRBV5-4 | TGTGCCAGCAGCTTGGCCGGCCAGTATGAGGGCTACACCTTC | CASSLAGQYEGYTF
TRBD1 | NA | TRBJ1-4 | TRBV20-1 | TGCAGTGCCGAAGTAGCGACAGGGTCAGTGGGAAAACTGTTTTTT | CSAEVATGSVGKLFF